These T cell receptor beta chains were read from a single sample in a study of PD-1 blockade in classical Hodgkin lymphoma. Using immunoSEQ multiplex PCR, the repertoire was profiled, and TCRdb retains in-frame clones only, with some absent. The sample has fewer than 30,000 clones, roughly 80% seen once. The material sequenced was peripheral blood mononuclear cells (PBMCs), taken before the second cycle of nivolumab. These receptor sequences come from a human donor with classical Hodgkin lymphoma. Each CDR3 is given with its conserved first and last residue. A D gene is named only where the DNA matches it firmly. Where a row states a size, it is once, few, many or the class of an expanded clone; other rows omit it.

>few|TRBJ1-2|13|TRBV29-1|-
TGCAGCGTTGCCCGCGGGCAGGGTTGGGGCTACACCTTC
CSVARGQGWGYTF
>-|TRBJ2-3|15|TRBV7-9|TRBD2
TGTGCCAGCAGCCAACTAGCGGGAGGCACAGATACGCAGTATTTT
CASSQLAGGTDTQYF
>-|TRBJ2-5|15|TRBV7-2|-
TGTGCCAGCAGCCTCCCCTTGAGAATCCAAGAGACCCAGTACTTC
CASSLPLRIQETQYF
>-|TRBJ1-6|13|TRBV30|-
TGTGCCTGGAGGACAGGCAATAATTCACCCCTCCACTTT
CAWRTGNNSPLHF
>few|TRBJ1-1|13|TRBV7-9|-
TGTGCCAGCAGCTCCCAGGAGAACACTGAAGCTTTCTTT
CASSSQENTEAFF
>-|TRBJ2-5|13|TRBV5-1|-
TGCGCCAGCAGCAACGACAGACAAGAGACCCAGTACTTC
CASSNDRQETQYF
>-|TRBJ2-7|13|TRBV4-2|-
TGTGCCAGCAGTCCGGGCCCAAATTACGAGCAGTACTTC
CASSPGPNYEQYF
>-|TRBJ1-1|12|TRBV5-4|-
TGTGCCAGCAGCCTCGGGGCGACTGAAGCTTTCTTT
CASSLGATEAFF
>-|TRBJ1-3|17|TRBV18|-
TGTGCCAGCTCACGAACAGGGAACCTCGGCTCTGGAAACACCATATATTTT
CASSRTGNLGSGNTIYF
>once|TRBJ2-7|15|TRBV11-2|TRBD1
TGTGCCAGCAGCCCCGGGACAGGGACTCCCTACGAGCAGTACTTC
CASSPGTGTPYEQYF
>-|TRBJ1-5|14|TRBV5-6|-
TGTGCCAGCAGCCGGCGTGGGGCTTGGCAGCCCCAGCATTTT
CASSRRGAWQPQHF
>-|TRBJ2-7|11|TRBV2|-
TGTGCCAGCAGGCGGTGGTTCGAGCAGTACTTC
CASRRWFEQYF
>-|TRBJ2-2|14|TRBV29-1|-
TGCAGCGTTCCGGGGACCATTAGGCCCGGGGAGCTGTTTTTT
CSVPGTIRPGELFF
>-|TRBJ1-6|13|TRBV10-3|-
TGTGCCACCCGGGACCGCGAACGGTCACCCCTCCACTTT
CATRDRERSPLHF
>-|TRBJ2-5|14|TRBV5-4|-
TGTGCCAGCAGCTTCTCTAGCGCCCGAGAGACCCAGTACTTC
CASSFSSARETQYF
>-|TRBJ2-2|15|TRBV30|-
TGTGCCTGGAGTGTAGGGATCTCGAACACCGGGGAGCTGTTTTTT
CAWSVGISNTGELFF
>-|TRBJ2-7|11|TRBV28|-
TGTGCCATCCGGCAGGGCTACGAGCAGTACTTC
CAIRQGYEQYF
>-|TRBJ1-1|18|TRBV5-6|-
TGTGCCAGCAGCTTGGCTTGGGGGGGCGGCGTAGGGAACACTGAAGCTTTCTTT
CASSLAWGGGVGNTEAFF
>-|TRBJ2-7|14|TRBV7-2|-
TGTGCCAGCAGCCTTCCGACAGGCTCCTACGAGCAGTACTTC
CASSLPTGSYEQYF
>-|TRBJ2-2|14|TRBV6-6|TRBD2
TGTGCCAGCAGACTAGCGGGGGGAGTCGGGGAGCTGTTTTTT
CASRLAGGVGELFF
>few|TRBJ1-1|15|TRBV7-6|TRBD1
TGTGCCAGCAGCGCGCGACAGGGGACGAACACTGAAGCTTTCTTT
CASSARQGTNTEAFF
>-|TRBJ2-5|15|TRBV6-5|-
TGTGCCAGCAGTTACTCTTGGACACGCCAAGAGACCCAGTACTTC
CASSYSWTRQETQYF
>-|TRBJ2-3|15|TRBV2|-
TGTGCCAGCAGTGTTGGGCCCCGGGGCACAGATACGCAGTATTTT
CASSVGPRGTDTQYF
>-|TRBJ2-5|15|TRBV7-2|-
TGTGCCAGCAGCCCCCTAGGGGGGCCGGGAGAGACCCAGTACTTC
CASSPLGGPGETQYF
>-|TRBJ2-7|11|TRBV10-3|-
TGTGCCATCATTTCTGGTAACGAGCAGTACTTC
CAIISGNEQYF
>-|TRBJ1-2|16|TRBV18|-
TGTGCCAGCTCACCGGGGGACGCACTCGACCCCTATGGCTACACCTTC
CASSPGDALDPYGYTF
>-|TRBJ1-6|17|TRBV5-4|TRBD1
TGTGCCAGCAGCTTGGATGTATTAGACAGGGGACAATCACCCCTCCACTTT
CASSLDVLDRGQSPLHF
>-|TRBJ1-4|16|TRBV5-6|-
TGTGCCAGCAGCTCCCAGACTCAAAAACAAGTCCCCAAACTGTTTTTT
CASSSQTQKQVPKLFF
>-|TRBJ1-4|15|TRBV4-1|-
TGCGCCAGCAGCCCTCCTGGGCGCACGGAGGAAAAACTGTTTTTT
CASSPPGRTEEKLFF
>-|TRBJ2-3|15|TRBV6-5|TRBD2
TGTGCCAGCAGGAGTACTAGCGGGGGCACAGATACGCAGTATTTT
CASRSTSGGTDTQYF
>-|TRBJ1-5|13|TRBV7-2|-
TGTGCCAGCAGCTCGGGTAGCAATCAGCCCCAGCATTTT
CASSSGSNQPQHF
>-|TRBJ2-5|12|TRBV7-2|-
TGTGCCAGCAGCCCGGATGTACAGACCCAGTACTTC
CASSPDVQTQYF